The present T cell receptor (beta chain) was sequenced within a study of blood T cell repertoires in COVID-19. About the study: COVID-19 samples from acute and convalescent phases originated in the United States, Italy and Spain. PBMCs, B-cell-depleted T cells, or T cells provided the cDNA or gDNA that made up the material.

Per the authors' pipeline: Quantification of nucleated cells was approximated via reference gene primer amplification. Here immunoSEQ multiplex PCR was the method, and the copy in TCRdb shows in-frame clones only, minus some. The DNA gave D and trimming, while V, J and clone size come from that table. The data show roughly 440,000 clones, with about 91% seen just once and around 12% held by the top ten. Per germline, CDR1 MNHEY and CDR2 SVGAGI. The CDR3 has 14 amino acids. V shed 5 bases and J 0 bases; nucleotides not matched to a gene: 3. What was sequenced was peripheral blood. The V call is TRBV6-5, the J call TRBJ1-1; 7 nucleotides agree with TRBD1. The clonotype comes from a woman aged 45-59 years with COVID-19, enrolled during active disease. CDR3 nucleotide sequence: TGTGCCAGCAGTCCGGGACAGTTGAACACTGAAGCTTTCTTT. Protein: CASSPGQLNTEAFF.